This TCR beta chain is drawn from a study of response to subunit inactivated influenza vaccine. The CDR3 totals 14 residues. Trimming shortened V by 2 bases and J by 8 bases, and 15 bases separated the two germline ends. Remarks on this clonotype: What it binds is unknown.

TCRdb passed the RT-PCR reads through MiXCR, listing each CDR3 protein once. The profile covers some 850,000 distinct CDR3 sequences, with approximately 17% appearing a single time and about a tenth taken by the ten largest. Study-wide results and caveats: T cells newly recruited by each seasonal influenza vaccination are few, the authors suggested.

The source material was PBMCs from blood, sampled roughly 5 days after vaccination. This chain connects TRBV12-3 or TRBV12-4 to TRBJ1-2, with D perhaps matching TRBD1 (6 bases). This receptor was taken from a man between 50 and 59 years old who received an inactivated influenza vaccine. The CDR3 DNA is TGTGCCAGCAGTTTAAGGGGGGCGGTGAGGGGCTACACCTTC. Its translation is CASSLRGAVRGYTF.